The table lists the clone carrying this T cell receptor (beta chain) with many counts. Its specificity is unknown. The sample originates from a study of read filtering for tumor transcriptome and immune sequencing. Overall study results and limits: In IR-seq, single-read clonotypes were roughly 80% of clonotypes but around 3.4% of reads.

Germline V gives CDR1 MNHEY, CDR2 SVGAGI. J lost 2 bases, V lost 5 bases, and 2 bases had no gene match. The CDR3 runs 15 residues. The library was built from roughly 400 ng RNA with molecular barcoded adaptors for alpha/delta and beta/gamma chains. TCRdb passed the reads through MiXCR, listing each CDR3 protein once. This table has some 120,000 distinct CDR3 sequences, under 15% appearing once. Specimen: a population of CD138-negative cells sorted from bone marrow. The chain has TRBV6-5 and TRBJ2-3; 12 nucleotides align to TRBD2. The sequence came from a donor at least 40 years old with multiple myeloma. The CDR3 coding sequence is TGTGCCAGCAGTCGGACTAGCGGGAACACAGATACGCAGTATTTT. Amino acids: CASSRTSGNTDTQYF.